A single sample gave rise to the 18 T cell receptor beta chains below, sequenced in a study of cytomegalovirus exposure and HLA in healthy donors (TCRdb year 2017). Libraries were constructed by the immunoSEQ multiplex PCR assay. TCRdb took over this immuneACCESS table, retaining in-frame rearrangements with V and J assigned. Such tables are incomplete; in checked studies, under half of the missing clones stem from an unresolved V gene, and the remainder is unexplained. The sample includes under 200,000 clones, with about nine tenths observed a single time. The top ten hold 5.7% of the sample. The specimen sequenced was PBMCs. These receptors were obtained from a woman in her twenties or thirties in good health and CMV-seronegative.

The chain employs TRBV19 and TRBJ2-7; 8 nucleotides align to TRBD1. The CDR3 has 17 amino acids. The J segment lost 4 bases and the V segment lost 4 bases, leaving 15 bases of the junction unmatched. Per germline, CDR1 LNHDA and CDR2 SQIVND (reference sequence). CDR3: CASSTSFRTGIGYEQYF. The CDR3 DNA sequence: TGTGCCAGTAGTACGTCATTTCGGACAGGGATAGGATACGAGCAGTACTTC.

As concerns this clone: At the DNA level, this CDR3 is encoded by other sequences in the same sample as well. The chain employs TRBV7-8 and TRBJ1-2; D call uncertain. Germline V CDR1 and CDR2: SGHVS, FQNEAQ. Trimming stripped 1 base from V and 4 bases from J, with 7 bases between. This CDR3 has 13 residues. The CDR3 spells CASSLDGFYGYTF. DNA of the CDR3: TGTGCCAGCAGCTTAGACGGCTTCTATGGCTACACCTTC.

The rearrangement joins TRBV5-1 to TRBJ1-5; 7 bases agree with TRBD1. CDR3 length equals 15 residues. J was trimmed by 0 bases and V by 2 bases; bases with no gene match: 2. CDR1 and CDR2 from the germline V gene are SGHRS and YFSETQ. The CDR3: CASSLTGDSNQPQHF. CDR3 DNA: TGCGCCAGCAGCTTAACAGGGGATAGCAATCAGCCCCAGCATTTT. The whole variable domain, filled in from reference TRBV5-1 and TRBJ1-5, reads KAGVTQTPRYLIKTRGQQVTLSCSPISGHRSVSWYQQTPGQGLQFLFEYFSETQRNKGNFPGRFSGRQFSNSRSEMNVSTLELGDSALYLCASSLTGDSNQPQHFGDGTRLSIL.

The chain recombines TRBV7-2 with TRBJ2-3; TRBD1 is a possible D gene (6 bases). Germline V gene sequence: CDR1 SGHTA, CDR2 FQGNSA. This CDR3 contains 15 residues. Trimming left V 2 bases short and J 2 bases short, with 11 bases between. CDR3 residues: CASSLRGQTTDTQYF. The DNA for the CDR3 is TGTGCCAGCAGCTTAAGAGGACAGACCACAGATACGCAGTATTTT.

The chain carries TRBV30 and TRBJ1-2, with a possible D match to TRBD1 (6 bases). CDR3 length equals 13 residues. Germline values: CDR1 GTSNPN, CDR2 SVGIG (reference sequence). The V end lost 3 bases, the J end lost 4 bases, and 12 bases lay between the germline ends. The CDR3: CAWSPDRSYGYTF. In nucleotides, the CDR3 is TGTGCCTGGAGCCCGGACAGAAGCTATGGCTACACCTTC.

This chain joins TRBV1 and TRBJ1-1. TRBV1 is flagged as a pseudogene. The CDR3 is 12 amino acids. CDR3 coding DNA: TGCACCAGCAGCCAAGATTTGAGGGAAGCTTTCTTT. Translated: CTSSQDLREAFF.

This rearrangement joins TRBV7-3 to TRBJ2-1; D is ambiguous. CDR1 is SGHTA and CDR2 is FQGTGA in the germline V gene. The CDR3 sequence is 15 residues long. V shed 6 bases and J shed 2 bases, with 14 bases lying between them. CDR3 DNA sequence: TGTGCCAGCAGTCCCGGGCCTATAACCTACAATGAGCAGTTCTTC. This codes for CASSPGPITYNEQFF.

CDR3: CASSQVGPRETQYF. The CDR3 bases are TGTGCCAGCAGCCAGGTGGGCCCCAGGGAGACCCAGTACTTC. The chain links TRBV6-6 to TRBJ2-5; D unresolved. V was cut by 6 bases and J by 5 bases, with 16 bases left in between. The germline V gene has CDR1 MNHNY and CDR2 SVGAGI (reference sequence). The CDR3 is 14 residues long.

V gene TRBV29-1 combines with J gene TRBJ1-1; D remains unclear. The CDR3 spans 12 residues. V lost 4 bases and J lost 4, with 10 bases in between. In germline, CDR1 is SQVTM, CDR2 ANQGSEA. CDR3 residues: CSVAWYGTEAFF. CDR3 in DNA: TGCAGCGTTGCTTGGTACGGCACTGAAGCTTTCTTT. The complete variable domain, with remaining parts taken from reference TRBV29-1 and TRBJ1-1, reads SAVISQKPSRDICQRGTSLTIQCQVDSQVTMMFWYRQQPGQSLTLIATANQGSEATYESGFVIDKFPISRPNLTFSTLTVSNMSPEDSSIYLCSVAWYGTEAFFGQGTRLTVV.

Remarks on this clone: The junction differs from germline at one of its ends, possibly a read error. Additional DNA sequences in this sample encode the identical CDR3. The chain carries TRBV25-1 and TRBJ2-7, with D possibly matching TRBD1 (6 bases). The V gene's germline CDR1 is MGHDK and CDR2 SYGVNS. There are 12 residues in the CDR3. The DNA for the CDR3 is TGTGCCAGCAGTGAGCAGGGGTACGAACAGTACTTC. Protein product: CASSEQGYEQYF.

The chain carries TRBV2 and TRBJ1-4; D possibly corresponds to TRBD1 (5 bases). The CDR3 consists of 13 residues. V was cut by 4 bases and J by 5 bases, with 8 bases left in between. Looked up from germline, CDR1 is SNHLY and CDR2 is FYNNEI. CDR3 nucleotide sequence: TGTGCCAGCAGTGTTGACAGAAATGAAAAACTGTTTTTT. This translates into CASSVDRNEKLFF.

This chain connects TRBV11-2 to TRBJ2-3, with 10 positions matching TRBD2. CDR1 SGHAT and CDR2 FQNNGV come from the germline V gene. V lost 7 bases to trimming and J lost 4 bases; unmatched junction nucleotides: 8. The CDR3 runs to 15 residues. CDR3 protein: CASTISGGAPDTQYF. The CDR3 region has the DNA TGTGCCAGCACCATAAGCGGGGGGGCCCCAGATACGCAGTATTTT.

V usage is TRBV6-5 and J usage is TRBJ1-1, with D tentatively TRBD1 (5 bases). V was pared by 6 bases and J by 5 bases, with 13 bases between. This CDR3 is built from 13 residues. CDR1 and CDR2 (germline): MNHEY, SVGAGI. CDR3 region: CASSPNGGTEAFF. The CDR3 bases are TGTGCCAGCAGCCCAAATGGGGGAACTGAAGCTTTCTTT.

The chain carries TRBV18 and TRBJ2-1, with D unclear. This CDR3 spans 14 amino acids. The V gene's germline CDR1 is KGHSH and CDR2 LQKENI. Trimming stripped 4 bases from V and 0 bases from J, with 7 bases between. The CDR3 loop reads CASSLLLSYNEQFF. The CDR3 coding sequence is TGTGCCAGCTCACTTCTCCTCTCCTACAATGAGCAGTTCTTC. The variable domain in full, with the rest retrieved from reference TRBV18 and TRBJ2-1, is NAGVMQNPRHLVRRRGQEARLRCSPMKGHSHVYWYRQLPEEGLKFMVYLQKENIIDESGMPKERFSAEFPKEGPSILRIQQVVRGDSAAYFCASSLLLSYNEQFFGPGTRLTVL.

The chain carries TRBV6-6 and TRBJ1-5, with D uncertain. Looked up from germline, CDR1 is MNHNY and CDR2 is SVGAGI (reference sequence). The CDR3 totals 15 residues. Trimming stripped 2 bases from V and 7 bases from J, with 15 bases between. CDR3 sequence reads: CASSYTLGSLQPQHF. The CDR3 DNA sequence: TGTGCCAGCAGTTACACACTAGGGAGCTTACAGCCCCAGCATTTT.

This chain connects TRBV29-1 to TRBJ2-3; the D is unclear. The V gene lost 4 bases and the J gene lost 2 bases, with 4 bases spanning the gap. The germline CDR1 and CDR2 sequences are SQVTM and ANQGSEA. This CDR3 is built from 11 residues. The CDR3 reads CSVGLTDTQYF. Here the CDR3 DNA reads TGCAGCGTTGGCCTCACAGATACGCAGTATTTT.

J is TRBJ2-1 and V is TRBV7-9; 7 nucleotides match TRBD2. Germline CDR1 and CDR2: SEHNR and FQNEAQ (reference sequence). This CDR3 is 17 amino acids long. J lost 4 bases, V lost 5 bases, and 14 bases had no gene match. The CDR3 is CASSPRSGGGLYNEQFF. CDR3 coding DNA: TGTGCCAGCAGCCCCAGGTCGGGCGGGGGTCTTTACAATGAGCAGTTCTTC.

J is TRBJ2-2 and V is TRBV5-1, with 10 bases that match TRBD2. This CDR3 spans 17 amino acids. Per germline, CDR1 SGHRS and CDR2 YFSETQ. Trimming at V came to 4 bases and at J to 6 bases, leaving 12 bases not matched to a gene. The CDR3 is CASSPSSSGGAAGELFF. CDR3 coding DNA: TGCGCCAGCAGCCCATCTTCAAGCGGGGGGGCCGCCGGGGAGCTGTTTTTT. The complete variable domain, with remaining parts taken from reference TRBV5-1 and TRBJ2-2, reads KAGVTQTPRYLIKTRGQQVTLSCSPISGHRSVSWYQQTPGQGLQFLFEYFSETQRNKGNFPGRFSGRQFSNSRSEMNVSTLELGDSALYLCASSPSSSGGAAGELFFGEGSRLTVL.